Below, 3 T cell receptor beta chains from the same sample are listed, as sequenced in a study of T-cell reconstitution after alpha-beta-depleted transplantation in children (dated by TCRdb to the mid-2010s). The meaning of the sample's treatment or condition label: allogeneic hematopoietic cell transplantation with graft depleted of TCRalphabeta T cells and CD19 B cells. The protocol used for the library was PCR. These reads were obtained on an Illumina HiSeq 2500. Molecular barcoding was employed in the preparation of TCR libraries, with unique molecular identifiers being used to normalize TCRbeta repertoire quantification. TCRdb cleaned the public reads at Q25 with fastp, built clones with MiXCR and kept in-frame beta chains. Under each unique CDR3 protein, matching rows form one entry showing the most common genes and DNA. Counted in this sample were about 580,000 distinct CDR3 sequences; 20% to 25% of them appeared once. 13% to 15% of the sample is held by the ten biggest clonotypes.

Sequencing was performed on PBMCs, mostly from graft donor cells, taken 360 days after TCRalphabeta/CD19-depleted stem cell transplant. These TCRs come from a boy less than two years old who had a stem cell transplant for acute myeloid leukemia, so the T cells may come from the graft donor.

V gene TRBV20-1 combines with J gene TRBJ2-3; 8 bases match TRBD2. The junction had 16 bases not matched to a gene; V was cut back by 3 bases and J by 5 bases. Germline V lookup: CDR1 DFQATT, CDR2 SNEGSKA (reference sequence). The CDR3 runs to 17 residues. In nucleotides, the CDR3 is TGCAGTGCTAGGGGTAAGAGCGGGGGCCCAAGAGAAGATACGCAGTATTTT. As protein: CSARGKSGGPREDTQYF.

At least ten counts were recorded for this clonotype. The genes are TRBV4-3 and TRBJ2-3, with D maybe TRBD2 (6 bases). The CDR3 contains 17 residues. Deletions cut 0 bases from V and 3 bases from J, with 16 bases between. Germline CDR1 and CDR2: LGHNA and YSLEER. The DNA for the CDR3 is TGCGCCAGCAGCCAAGACCCTGGCCTAGCGTTAACAGATACGCAGTATTTT. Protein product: CASSQDPGLALTDTQYF.

For the CDR3, the DNA is TGTGCCAGAACCCGGGACGGAGTATACGAGCAGTACGTC. This sequence encodes CARTRDGVYEQYV. The chain links TRBV6-1 to TRBJ2-7; D may correspond to TRBD1 or TRBD2 (5 bases each). CDR3 length equals 13 residues. From germline, CDR1 is MNHNS and CDR2 SASEGT. The ends were cut back, 9 bases at V and 4 bases at J, with 16 bases in the middle.